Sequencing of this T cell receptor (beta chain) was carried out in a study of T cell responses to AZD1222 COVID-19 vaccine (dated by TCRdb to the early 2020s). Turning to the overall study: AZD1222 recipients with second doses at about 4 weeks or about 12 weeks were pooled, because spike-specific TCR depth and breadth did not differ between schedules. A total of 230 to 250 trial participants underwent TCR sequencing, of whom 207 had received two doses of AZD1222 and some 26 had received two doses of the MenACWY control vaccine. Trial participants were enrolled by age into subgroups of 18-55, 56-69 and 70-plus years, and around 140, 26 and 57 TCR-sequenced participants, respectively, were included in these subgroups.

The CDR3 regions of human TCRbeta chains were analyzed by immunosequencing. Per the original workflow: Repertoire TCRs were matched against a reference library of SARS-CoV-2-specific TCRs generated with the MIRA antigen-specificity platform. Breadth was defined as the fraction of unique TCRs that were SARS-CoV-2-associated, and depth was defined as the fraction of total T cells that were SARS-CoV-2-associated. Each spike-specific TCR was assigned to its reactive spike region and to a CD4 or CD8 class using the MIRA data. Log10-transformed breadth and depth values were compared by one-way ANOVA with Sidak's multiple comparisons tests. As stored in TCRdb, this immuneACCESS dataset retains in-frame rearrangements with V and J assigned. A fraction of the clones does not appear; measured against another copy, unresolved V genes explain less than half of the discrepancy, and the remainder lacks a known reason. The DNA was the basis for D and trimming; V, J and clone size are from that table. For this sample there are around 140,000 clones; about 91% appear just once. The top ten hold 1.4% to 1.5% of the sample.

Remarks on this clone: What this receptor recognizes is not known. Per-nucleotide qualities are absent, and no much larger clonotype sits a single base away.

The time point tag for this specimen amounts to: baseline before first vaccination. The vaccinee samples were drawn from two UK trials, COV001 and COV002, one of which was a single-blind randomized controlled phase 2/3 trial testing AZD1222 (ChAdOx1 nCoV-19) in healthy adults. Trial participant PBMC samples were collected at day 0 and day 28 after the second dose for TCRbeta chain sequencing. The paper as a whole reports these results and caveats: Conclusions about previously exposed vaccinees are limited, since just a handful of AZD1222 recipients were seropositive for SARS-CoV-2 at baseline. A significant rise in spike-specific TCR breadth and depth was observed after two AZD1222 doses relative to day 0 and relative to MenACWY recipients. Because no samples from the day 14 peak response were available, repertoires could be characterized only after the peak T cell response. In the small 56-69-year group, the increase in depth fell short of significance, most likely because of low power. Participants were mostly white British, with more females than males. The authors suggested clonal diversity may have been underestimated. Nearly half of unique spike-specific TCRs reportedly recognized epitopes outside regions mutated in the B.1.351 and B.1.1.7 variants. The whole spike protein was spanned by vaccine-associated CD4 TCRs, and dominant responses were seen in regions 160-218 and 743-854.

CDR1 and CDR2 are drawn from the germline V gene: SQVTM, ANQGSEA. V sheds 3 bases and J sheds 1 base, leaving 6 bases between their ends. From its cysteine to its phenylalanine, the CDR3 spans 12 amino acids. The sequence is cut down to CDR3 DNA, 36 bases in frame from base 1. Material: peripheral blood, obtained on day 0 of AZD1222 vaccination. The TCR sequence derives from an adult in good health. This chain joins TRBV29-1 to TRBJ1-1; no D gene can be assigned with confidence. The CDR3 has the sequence CSVDLENTEAFF. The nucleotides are TGCAGCGTTGATTTAGAGAACACTGAAGCTTTCTTT. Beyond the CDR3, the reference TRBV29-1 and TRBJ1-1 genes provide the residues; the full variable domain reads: SAVISQKPSRDICQRGTSLTIQCQVDSQVTMMFWYRQQPGQSLTLIATANQGSEATYESGFVIDKFPISRPNLTFSTLTVSNMSPEDSSIYLCSVDLENTEAFFGQGTRLTVV.